This T cell receptor (beta chain) was sequenced for a study of cytomegalovirus exposure and HLA in healthy donors. A note on this clone: Antigen unknown.

Study-wide findings and caveats: A link between a missense DCLRE1C variant and TCR beta V- and J-gene trimming emerged from a later analysis.

Germline CDR1 SGHTA, CDR2 FQGNSA. The CDR3 consists of 14 residues. The V and J ends lost 0 bases and 8 bases respectively, with 13 bases between them. It was with 60 Vbeta and 13 Jbeta primers that the PCR ran. The assay was immunoSEQ multiplex PCR, and TCRdb's table has in-frame clones only and misses some. The sample lists 100,000 to 150,000 clones; about 80% were seen once. Sequencing was done on a sample of PBMCs. The origin of this receptor is a woman in her 50s in good health and CMV-seropositive. This chain connects TRBV7-2 to TRBJ1-2; D is uncertain. DNA for the CDR3: TGTGCCAGCAGCTTAGCGAGGCGTCCTGGAGGCTACACCTTC. It translates to CASSLARRPGGYTF.